The T cell receptor (beta chain) described here comes from a study of CD8 T cells in Susac syndrome. Healthy donors constituted the control group, matched for age and sex. RNA amounts of about 0.45 to 1 ug underwent reverse transcription with random hexamers. Multiplex PCR with immunoSEQ amplified the TCR beta CDR3 across 54 Vbeta and 13 Jbeta. MiXCR was run by TCRdb on the immunoSEQ multiplex PCR reads, yielding one entry per CDR3 protein. The data contain around 45,000 distinct CDR3 sequences, more than 85% of them singletons. With 5 bases removed from V and 2 bases from J, the gap between germline ends came to 8 bases. Germline V gives CDR1 SEHNR, CDR2 FQNEAQ (reference sequence). The CDR3 consists of 13 residues.

The source material was CD8+ T cells from PBMCs. V and J are TRBV7-9 and TRBJ2-3; D gene unclear. This receptor was identified in a human donor in good health. The CDR3 loop is CASSQDVTDTQYF. In DNA form, the CDR3 reads TGTGCCAGCAGCCAAGACGTCACAGATACGCAGTATTTT. Supplemented by reference TRBV7-9 and TRBJ2-3, the full variable domain reads DTGVSQNPRHKITKRGQNVTFRCDPISEHNRLYWYRQTLGQGPEFLTYFQNEAQLEKSRLLSDRFSAERPKGSFSTLEIQRTEQGDSAMYLCASSQDVTDTQYFGPGTRLTVL.